This T cell receptor (beta chain) was found in a study of blood T cells in healthy people across ages. The germline V gene encodes CDR1 LNHNV and CDR2 YYDKDF (reference sequence). Deletions cut 0 bases from V and 3 bases from J, with 11 bases between. This CDR3 region has 15 residues. Primed by a sample-barcoded 5' primer and a J-beta primer mix, a second PCR proceeded for roughly 6 to 12 cycles. TCRdb fed the 5' RACE reads into MiXCR, producing one record per CDR3 protein. The table lists 920,000 or so distinct CDR3 sequences, 40% to 55% of them singletons, with under 20% in the top ten. The rearrangement links TRBV15 to TRBJ1-2; unclear D gene. The sequence came from a woman aged 60 to 75 in good health. Sequencing was performed on blood. CDR3 nucleotide sequence: TGTGCCACCAGCAGAGATGGAGGAAGGGACTATGGCTACACCTTC. It yields the protein CATSRDGGRDYGYTF.